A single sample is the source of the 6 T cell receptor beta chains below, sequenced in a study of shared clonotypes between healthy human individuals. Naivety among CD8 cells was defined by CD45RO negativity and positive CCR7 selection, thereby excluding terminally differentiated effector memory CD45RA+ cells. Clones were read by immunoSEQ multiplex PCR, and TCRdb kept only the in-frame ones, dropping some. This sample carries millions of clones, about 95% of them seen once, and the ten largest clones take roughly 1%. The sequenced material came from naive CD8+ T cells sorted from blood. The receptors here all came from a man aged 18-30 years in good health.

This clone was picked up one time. The CDR3 is CASIIYRENTEAFF. The CDR3 nucleotides read TGTGCCAGCATAATTTACAGAGAGAACACTGAAGCTTTCTTT. This sequence joins TRBV6-1 and TRBJ1-1; D gene uncertain. Germline V gives CDR1 MNHNS, CDR2 SASEGT. This CDR3 region has 14 residues. Deletions cut 7 bases from V and 1 base from J, with 13 bases between.

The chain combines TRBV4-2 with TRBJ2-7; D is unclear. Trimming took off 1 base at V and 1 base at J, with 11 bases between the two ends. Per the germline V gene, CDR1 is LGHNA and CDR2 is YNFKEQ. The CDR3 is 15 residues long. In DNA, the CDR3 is TGTGCCAGCAGCCAAGGGAGTGACCAGTCCTACGAGCAGTACTTC. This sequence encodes CASSQGSDQSYEQYF.

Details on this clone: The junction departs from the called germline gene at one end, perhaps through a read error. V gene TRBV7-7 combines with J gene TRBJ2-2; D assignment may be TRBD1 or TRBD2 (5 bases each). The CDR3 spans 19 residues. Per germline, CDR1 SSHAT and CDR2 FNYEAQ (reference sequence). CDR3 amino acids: CASSFQSTGAGANTGELFF. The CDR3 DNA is TGTGCTAGCAGCTTTCAGAGTACCGGGGCGGGCGCGAACACCGGGGAGCTGTTTTTT.

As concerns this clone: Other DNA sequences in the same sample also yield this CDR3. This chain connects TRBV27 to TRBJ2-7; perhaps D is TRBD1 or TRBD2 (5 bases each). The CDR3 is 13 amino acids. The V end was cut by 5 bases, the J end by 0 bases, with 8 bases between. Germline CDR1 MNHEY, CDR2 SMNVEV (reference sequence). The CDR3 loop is CASSLGGSYEQYF. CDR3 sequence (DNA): TGTGCCAGCAGTCTTGGGGGCTCCTACGAGCAGTACTTC.

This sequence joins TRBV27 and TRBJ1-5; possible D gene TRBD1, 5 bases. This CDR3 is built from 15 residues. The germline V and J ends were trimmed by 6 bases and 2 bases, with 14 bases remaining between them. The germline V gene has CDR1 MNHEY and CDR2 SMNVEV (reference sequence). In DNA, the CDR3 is TGTGCCAGCAGCTCTTGGGGGGTCGGCAATCAGCCCCAGCATTTT. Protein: CASSSWGVGNQPQHF.

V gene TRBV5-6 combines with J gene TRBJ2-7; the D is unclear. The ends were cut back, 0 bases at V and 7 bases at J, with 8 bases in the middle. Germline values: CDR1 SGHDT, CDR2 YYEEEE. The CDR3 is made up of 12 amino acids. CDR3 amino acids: CASSLDPEEQYF. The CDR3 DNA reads TGTGCCAGCAGCTTGGATCCGGAGGAGCAGTACTTC.